What follows are 4 T cell receptor beta chains derived from one specimen sequenced in a study of PD-L1 blockade in urothelial cancer. The repertoire was sequenced with immunoSEQ multiplex PCR; TCRdb's copy has only in-frame clones and lacks some. The data contain 50,000 or so clones, under 90% of them singletons. Sequenced here: PBMCs, sampled around atezolizumab (anti-PD-L1) treatment. The receptors were sampled from a man aged 40-49 years with urothelial cancer.

The CDR3 spells CASSISDGGNYGYTF. The DNA for the CDR3 is TGTGCCAGTAGTATTTCCGACGGGGGGAACTATGGCTACACCTTC. The chain couples TRBV19 to TRBJ1-2; TRBD1 might be the D (5 bases). Germline CDR1 reads LNHDA; CDR2 reads SQIVND (reference sequence). V was cut by 3 bases and J by 2 bases, with 13 bases left in between. This CDR3 spans 15 amino acids.

Only a few counts were recorded for this clone. This chain uses TRBV21-1 with TRBJ1-1. TRBV21-1 has pseudogene status. The CDR3 loop spans 12 amino acids. CDR3 in DNA: TGTGCCAGGGAGGGGAGGGGCACTGAAGCTTTCTTT. This codes for CAREGRGTEAFF.

The CDR3 region is CASSAFSGRGNEQFF. The CDR3 bases are TGTGCCAGCAGCGCATTTAGCGGGAGAGGCAATGAGCAGTTCTTC. The chain links TRBV9 to TRBJ2-1, with 9 positions matching TRBD2. From germline, CDR1 is SGDLS and CDR2 YYNGEE. V lost 3 bases, J lost 6 bases, and 7 bases stayed unmatched. This CDR3 comprises 15 residues. The full variable domain, in which reference TRBV9 and TRBJ2-1 provide the parts outside the CDR3, is DSGVTQTPKHLITATGQRVTLRCSPRSGDLSVYWYQQSLDQGLQFLIQYYNGEERAKGNILERFSAQQFPDLHSELNLSSLELGDSALYFCASSAFSGRGNEQFFGPGTRLTVL.

This chain links TRBV7-2 with TRBJ2-7, with 8 bases that match TRBD1. The CDR3 is made up of 15 amino acids. Germline-derived CDR1 and CDR2 are SGHTA and FQGNSA. V lost 6 bases and J lost 2; bases outside the gene matches: 9. CDR3 protein: CASSFGTGPTYEQYF. The CDR3 bases are TGTGCCAGCAGTTTTGGGACAGGACCGACCTACGAGCAGTACTTC.